The 14 T cell receptor beta chains in this list originate from one sample, sequenced in a study of blood T cell repertoires in COVID-19. Sequenced by immunoSEQ multiplex PCR; TCRdb stores in-frame clones only, minus some. This table has roughly 170,000 clones, approximately 77% appearing once. The sequenced sample consisted of PBMCs or T cells enriched from blood (not recorded which). The receptors were gathered from a man between 60 and 70 years old who had recovered from COVID-19.

This clone was counted only a few times. This chain joins TRBV5-6 and TRBJ2-3; possible D gene TRBD2, 6 bases. The germline V gene has CDR1 SGHDT and CDR2 YYEEEE. V lost 4 bases, J lost 4 bases, and 16 bases lay in between. The CDR3 extends over 15 amino acids. The CDR3 is CASSTLGDFSDTQYF. The CDR3, as DNA: TGTGCCAGCAGCACTCTGGGGGACTTCTCAGATACGCAGTATTTT.

The chain uses TRBV19 and TRBJ1-6; the match to TRBD1 covers 8 bases. Germline V gene lookup returns CDR1 LNHDA and CDR2 SQIVND (reference sequence). V was pared by 7 bases and J by 10 bases, with 6 bases of the junction left unmatched. The CDR3 extends over 13 amino acids. CDR3 residues: CASTPDRASPLHF. CDR3 DNA: TGTGCCAGTACTCCGGACAGGGCATCACCCCTCCACTTT.

The genes are TRBV14 and TRBJ2-2; possibly TRBD1 for D (5 bases). This CDR3 has 15 residues. Trimming pared 2 bases from V and 4 bases from J, leaving 11 bases between. The germline gives CDR1 SGHDN, CDR2 FVKESK. The CDR3 sequence: CASSQNKGPTGELFF. Written as DNA, the CDR3 is TGTGCCAGCAGCCAAAACAAGGGGCCCACCGGGGAGCTGTTTTTT.

This chain links TRBV12-3 or TRBV12-4 with TRBJ2-5; D is uncertain. With 5 bases removed from V and 5 bases from J, the gap between germline ends came to 12 bases. The CDR3 length is 13 residues. The CDR3 protein is CASSTGFRETQYF. Written as DNA, the CDR3 is TGTGCCAGCAGTACCGGGTTTCGGGAGACCCAGTACTTC.

The gene calls are TRBV2 and TRBJ1-1; the D is unclear. The CDR3 runs 13 residues. Per germline, CDR1 SNHLY and CDR2 FYNNEI. Trimming took 4 bases from V and 1 from J, leaving 7 bases between them. CDR3 DNA sequence: TGTGCCAGCAGTGTAGACACGAACACTGAAGCTTTCTTT. Translating gives CASSVDTNTEAFF.

V gene TRBV11-2 combines with J gene TRBJ1-1; possible D gene TRBD1, 6 bases. The germline CDR1 and CDR2 sequences are SGHAT and FQNNGV. V was clipped by 5 bases and J by 7 bases, with 11 bases between them. The CDR3 is made up of 12 amino acids. CDR3 residues: CASSARGNEAFF. CDR3 DNA sequence: TGTGCCAGCAGCGCCAGGGGAAATGAAGCTTTCTTT.

The V gene is TRBV2, the J gene TRBJ2-5, with TRBD1 matching 7 bases. The CDR3 runs to 13 residues. With 11 bases clipped from V and 5 bases from J, the junction kept 11 bases outside the gene matches. Germline V gene lookup returns CDR1 SNHLY and CDR2 FYNNEI. The CDR3 DNA reads TGTGCCGGCAAAACAGGGGCTGGGGAGACCCAGTACTTC. This sequence encodes CAGKTGAGETQYF.

The chain links TRBV5-1 to TRBJ2-3; TRBD2 matches 7 bases. The V gene end was trimmed by 7 bases and the J gene end by 0 bases; junction bases not matched to a gene: 8. CDR1 is SGHRS, CDR2 YFSETQ, per germline. The CDR3 spans 15 residues. CDR3 amino acids: CASGGGSASTDTQYF. The CDR3 coding sequence is TGCGCCAGCGGGGGAGGGTCTGCTAGCACAGATACGCAGTATTTT.

V gene TRBV7-2 combines with J gene TRBJ2-7, with D possibly TRBD1 on 5 matching bases. CDR1 and CDR2 from the germline V gene are SGHTA and FQGNSA. The CDR3 loop spans 13 amino acids. V dropped 0 bases and J dropped 2 bases, with 5 bases sitting between them. The CDR3 loop is CASSLARAYEQYF. CDR3 DNA sequence: TGTGCCAGCAGCTTAGCCAGGGCCTACGAGCAGTACTTC.

This chain joins TRBV28 and TRBJ2-1, with 8 nucleotides matching TRBD1. Trimming took 6 bases from V and 14 from J; bases not matched to a gene: 15. CDR1 and CDR2 (germline): MDHEN, SYDVKM. The CDR3 is 14 residues long. Here the CDR3 DNA reads TGTGCCAGCAGATGGACAGGGATTGGGTCGGGAAAGTTCTTC. Translated, it gives CASRWTGIGSGKFF.

The chain carries TRBV15 and TRBJ2-7; D perhaps matches TRBD1 (5 bases). The CDR3 runs 14 residues. Germline V CDR1 and CDR2: LNHNV, YYDKDF (reference sequence). V lost 0 bases and J lost 6, with 12 bases in between. The CDR3 nucleotides read TGTGCCACCAGCAGAGATAATCAGGGTTCCGAGCAGTACTTC. Its translation is CATSRDNQGSEQYF.

The chain couples TRBV14 to TRBJ2-7; D possibly corresponds to TRBD2 (5 bases). The CDR3 totals 15 residues. Trimming took 4 bases from V and 0 from J, leaving 13 bases between them. Germline lookup yields CDR1 SGHDN and CDR2 FVKESK. CDR3 protein: CASSRGAVSSYEQYF. DNA for the CDR3: TGTGCCAGCAGCCGAGGAGCGGTGAGCTCCTACGAGCAGTACTTC.

The gene calls are TRBV3-1 (or the pseudogene TRBV3-2) and TRBJ1-2; 8 bases map to TRBD1. CDR1 is LGHDT, CDR2 YNNKEL, per germline (reference sequence). The CDR3 consists of 15 residues. V trimming: 4 bases; J trimming: 6 bases; junction bases outside the gene matches: 10. The CDR3 region has the DNA TGTGCCAGCAGCCGAGGGGGGCAGGGGGCGCATGGCTACACCTTC. Amino acid sequence: CASSRGGQGAHGYTF.

V and J are TRBV20-1 and TRBJ2-5, with D uncertain. Germline CDR1 DFQATT, CDR2 SNEGSKA (reference sequence). V lost 7 bases and J 5 bases, leaving 8 bases between the germline ends. The CDR3 length is 10 residues. As DNA, the CDR3 is TGCAGTGGAGATTATGAGACCCAGTACTTC. Encoded protein: CSGDYETQYF.